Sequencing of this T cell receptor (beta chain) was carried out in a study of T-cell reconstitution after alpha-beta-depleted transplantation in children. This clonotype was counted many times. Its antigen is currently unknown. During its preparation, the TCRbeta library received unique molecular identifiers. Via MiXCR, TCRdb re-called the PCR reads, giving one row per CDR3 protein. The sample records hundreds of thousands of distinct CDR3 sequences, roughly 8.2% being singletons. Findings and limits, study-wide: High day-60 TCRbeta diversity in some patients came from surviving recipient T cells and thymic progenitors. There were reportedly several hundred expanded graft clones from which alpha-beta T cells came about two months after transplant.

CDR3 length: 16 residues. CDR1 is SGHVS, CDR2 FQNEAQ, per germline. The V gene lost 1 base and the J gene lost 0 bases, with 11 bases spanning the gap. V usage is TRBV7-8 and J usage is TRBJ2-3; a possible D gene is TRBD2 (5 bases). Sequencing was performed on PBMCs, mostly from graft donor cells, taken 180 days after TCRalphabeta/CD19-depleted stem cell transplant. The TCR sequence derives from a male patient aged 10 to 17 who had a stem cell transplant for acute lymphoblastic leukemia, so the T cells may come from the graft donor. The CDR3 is CASSLDEGFSTDTQYF. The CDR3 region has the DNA TGTGCCAGCAGCTTAGACGAGGGCTTTAGCACAGATACGCAGTATTTT.